This T cell receptor (beta chain) was sequenced for a study of beta chain features in type 1 diabetes. Looking at the study overall: The patient and healthy donor groups were comparable for age, gender and cell yields. Study-wide findings and caveats: VDJ junctions in type 1 diabetes patients carried more deletions and fewer insertions.

Worth noting for this clone: Its target is not known.

CDR1 and CDR2 (germline): SGHDT, YYEEEE. The V and J ends lost 0 bases and 4 bases respectively, with 10 bases between them. This CDR3 has 14 residues. The sequenced template was cDNA made from the entire isolated RNA. An average approximately 4 million reads came from naive, central memory and regulatory T cell samples. The data were produced by immunoSEQ multiplex PCR, yet TCRdb's version contains in-frame clones alone and is incomplete. The sample records more than 60,000 clones, about 61% being singletons. Material: Tregs from blood. The origin of this receptor is a woman aged 18 to 35 in good health. The rearrangement links TRBV5-6 to TRBJ1-2; D not certain. The CDR3 sequence is CASSLVVSSYGYTF. The CDR3 bases are TGTGCCAGCAGCTTGGTAGTATCAAGCTATGGCTACACCTTC.